These T cell receptor beta chains were read from a single sample in a study of T-cell memory formation after mild COVID-19. TCRdb called the 5' RACE reads again in MiXCR, with one record for every CDR3 protein. The data show 530,000 or so distinct CDR3 sequences, 17% seen once. Sequencing was performed on PBMCs or a T cell subset sorted from them (not recorded which). The receptors were sampled from an adult woman who had mild COVID-19 (a few samples of this study predate the infection). Cell type and time point are not known. Both conserved end residues are part of each CDR3. Each record gives: V gene, clone size, J gene, D gene, CDR3 DNA, CDR3 protein. The D gene is left open where the match is weak. Clone size, where shown, is once, few, many, or a class for clones that have expanded.

>TRBV24-1|NA|TRBJ2-5|NA
TGTGCCACCAGCTCGTTCCGGGACGTTGGGGAGACCCAGTACTTC
CATSSFRDVGETQYF
>TRBV5-5|few|TRBJ1-2|NA
TGTGCCAGCAGCCCCCGGGGTCCTGCGCTCATATATGGCTACACCTTC
CASSPRGPALIYGYTF
>TRBV24-1|few|TRBJ2-3|NA
TGTGCCACCAGTGATTACAGAGTTACAGATACGCAGTATTTT
CATSDYRVTDTQYF
>TRBV7-3|NA|TRBJ2-1|NA
TGTGCCAGCAGCCTATTACCCTCCTCCTACAATGAGCAGTTCTTC
CASSLLPSSYNEQFF
>TRBV5-1|many|TRBJ2-3|NA
TGCGCCAGCAGCTTGTCGGGCCGTCCCAGCACAGATACGCAGTATTTT
CASSLSGRPSTDTQYF
>TRBV5-1|many|TRBJ1-1|NA
TGCGCCAGCAGCTTGGACCCCGGGACTACTAGCACTGAAGCTTTCTTT
CASSLDPGTTSTEAFF
>TRBV27|few|TRBJ2-5|NA
TGTGCCAGCACCTGGAGAAGGGGCACGAAGACCCAGTACTTC
CASTWRRGTKTQYF
>TRBV27|NA|TRBJ1-1|NA
TGTGCCAGCAGCCCGAGAGGGGAGTGGACTGAAGCTTTCTTT
CASSPRGEWTEAFF
>TRBV20-1|NA|TRBJ2-7|NA
TGCAGTGCTAGACCCCGGGATTCCTACGAGCAGTACTTC
CSARPRDSYEQYF
>TRBV7-9|NA|TRBJ2-3|NA
TGTGCCAGCAGCACAGGGCCAGATACGCAGTATTTT
CASSTGPDTQYF
>TRBV7-9|many|TRBJ2-7|NA
TGTGCCAGCAGCTTAAAGTCCGCTCTAGAGCAGTACTTC
CASSLKSALEQYF
>TRBV10-3|NA|TRBJ2-3|NA
TGTGCCATCAGTGAAGACTCCTTCGGGACGCAGTATTTT
CAISEDSFGTQYF
>TRBV12-3/TRBV12-4|few|TRBJ2-1|NA
TGTGCCAGCTCCCGGAGGTTCTCCTACAATGAGCAGTTCTTC
CASSRRFSYNEQFF
>TRBV6-1|NA|TRBJ2-7|TRBD2
TGTGCCAGCAGGGGACTAGCGGGAGGGCGCGAGCAGTACTTC
CASRGLAGGREQYF
>TRBV30|once|TRBJ2-5|NA
TGTGCCTGGATCCTACGGCCTGGGACCCAGTACTTC
CAWILRPGTQYF
>TRBV18|few|TRBJ1-1|NA
TGTGCCAGCTCACCGGTGATTGACATGAACACTGAAGCTTTCTTT
CASSPVIDMNTEAFF
>TRBV12-3/TRBV12-4|few|TRBJ1-1|NA
TGTGCCAGCAGTTTAGTGGCAGCCACTGAAGCTTTCTTT
CASSLVAATEAFF
>TRBV5-1|NA|TRBJ2-5|NA
TGCGCCAGCAGCCGGACGTTTCAAGAGACCCAGTACTTC
CASSRTFQETQYF
>TRBV29-1|many|TRBJ2-7|TRBD1
TGCAGCGCTGGGACAGACTCCTACGAGCAGTACTTC
CSAGTDSYEQYF
>TRBV5-1|NA|TRBJ2-3|TRBD2
TGCGCCAGCTCCACAAGACTAGCGTCAGATACGCAGTATTTT
CASSTRLASDTQYF
>TRBV28|NA|TRBJ1-6|NA
TGTGCCAGCAGATCCGGGGGGGCGCCGTATTCACCCCTCCACTTT
CASRSGGAPYSPLHF
>TRBV7-2|few|TRBJ2-5|TRBD2
TGTGCCAGCAGCTTAGTGGGACTAGCGGGGAATCAAGAGACCCAGTACTTC
CASSLVGLAGNQETQYF
>TRBV11-2|NA|TRBJ2-7|NA
TGTGCCAGCAGCCCCTTGGGGTTGTCCTCCTACGAGCAGTACTTC
CASSPLGLSSYEQYF
>TRBV20-1|few|TRBJ1-1|NA
TGCAGTGCTAGAGATTTGAGGACCGTATATGAAGCTTTCTTT
CSARDLRTVYEAFF
>TRBV2|many|TRBJ1-5|NA
TGTGCCAGCAGTGAAGAAATCTGGAGCAATCAGCCCCAGCATTTT
CASSEEIWSNQPQHF
>TRBV20-1|once|TRBJ2-3|TRBD2
TGCAGTGCTACTAGCGGGGGGCCAGATACGCAGTATTTT
CSATSGGPDTQYF
>TRBV7-2|few|TRBJ2-6|NA
TGTGCCAGCAGCTTGACGGACATAGGGTCTGGGGCCAACGTCCTGACTTTC
CASSLTDIGSGANVLTF
>TRBV11-1|few|TRBJ2-5|NA
TGTGCCAGCAGCTACGGACCGGCCCAAGAGACCCAGTACTTC
CASSYGPAQETQYF
>TRBV25-1|many|TRBJ2-7|NA
TGTGCCAGCAGTGAAAAGTCGGGGCCGAAATCCTACGAGCAGTACTTC
CASSEKSGPKSYEQYF
>TRBV6-5|few|TRBJ1-2|TRBD1
TGTGCCAGCAGTCAACCGTCAGGACAGGGTAAAGATGGCTACACCTTC
CASSQPSGQGKDGYTF
>TRBV7-3|many|TRBJ1-1|NA
TGTGCCAGCAGCCCGATTGGGGGTGGCACTGAAGCTTTCTTT
CASSPIGGGTEAFF